The 32 T cell receptor beta chains below were found in one sample sequenced in a study of T cell responses to AZD1222 COVID-19 vaccine. This table comes from immunoSEQ multiplex PCR, and its TCRdb copy is limited to in-frame clones, with some not included. The table lists under 140,000 clones, about 90% of them singletons. The material sequenced was peripheral blood, taken 28 days after the second AZD1222 dose. The source of these receptors is an adult who received the AZD1222 COVID-19 vaccine.

This clone appeared a single time. The chain joins TRBV5-1 to TRBJ1-2; D perhaps matches TRBD1 (6 bases). This CDR3 contains 17 residues. V lost 0 bases and J lost 4, with 19 bases in between. The germline CDR1 and CDR2 sequences are SGHRS and YFSETQ. This chain's CDR3 is CASSLVEARGAGYGYTF. In DNA, the CDR3 is TGCGCCAGCAGCTTGGTTGAAGCGAGGGGGGCGGGCTATGGCTACACCTTC.

The chain carries TRBV4-1 and TRBJ1-1; D is possibly TRBD1 (5 bases). V lost 7 bases and J lost 3, with 12 bases in between. Germline V gene sequence: CDR1 MGHRA, CDR2 YSYEKL. The CDR3 has 13 amino acids. CDR3 coding DNA: TGCGCCAGCAAGGCCAGGGAGGACACTGAAGCTTTCTTT. Encoded protein: CASKAREDTEAFF.

The rearrangement links TRBV28 to TRBJ2-2; 9 bases are a match to TRBD1. V was pared by 6 bases and J by 2 bases, with 10 bases of the junction left unmatched. The V gene's germline CDR1 is MDHEN and CDR2 SYDVKM. The CDR3 is 17 residues long. In DNA form, the CDR3 reads TGTGCCAGCAGCTCCGGGACAGGGAGGGCCAACACCGGGGAGCTGTTTTTT. It translates to CASSSGTGRANTGELFF.

The chain combines TRBV7-4 with TRBJ2-7; maybe TRBD1 (5 bases). The germline gives CDR1 SGHVT, CDR2 SQSDAQ. Deletions cut 1 base from V and 3 bases from J, with 10 bases between. The CDR3 runs 14 residues. CDR3 loop: CASSLEDINYEQYF. The CDR3 DNA follows: TGTGCCAGCAGCTTAGAGGACATCAACTACGAGCAGTACTTC.

V gene TRBV2 combines with J gene TRBJ2-1; D uncertain. Germline V gene sequence: CDR1 SNHLY, CDR2 FYNNEI. The CDR3 covers 14 residues. The germline V and J ends were trimmed by 7 bases and 4 bases, with 14 bases remaining between them. The CDR3 spells CASTREADYNEQFF. The DNA for the CDR3 is TGTGCCAGCACCCGAGAGGCTGATTACAATGAGCAGTTCTTC.

The chain recombines TRBV19 with TRBJ2-7; D unresolved. CDR1 and CDR2 from the germline V gene are LNHDA and SQIVND (reference sequence). This CDR3 has 12 amino acids. Between the trimmed V and J ends, which lost 5 bases and 5 bases, there was a span of 10 bases. CDR3 protein: CASSEGNHEQYF. DNA for the CDR3: TGTGCCAGTAGTGAAGGAAATCACGAGCAGTACTTC.

This clone has only one observation. This sequence joins TRBV5-1 and TRBJ2-1, with TRBD2 matching 9 bases. J was trimmed by 13 bases and V by 0 bases; bases with no gene match: 8. The CDR3 sequence is 14 residues long. In germline, CDR1 is SGHRS, CDR2 YFSETQ. This CDR3 is CASSLEVGGGAQFF. CDR3 bases: TGCGCCAGCAGCTTGGAGGTTGGCGGGGGGGCCCAGTTCTTC.

This clone was seen once. The chain carries TRBV5-1 and TRBJ1-2, with D perhaps matching TRBD1 (5 bases). The germline V gene encodes CDR1 SGHRS and CDR2 YFSETQ. This CDR3 contains 15 residues. Deletions cut 0 bases from V and 5 bases from J, with 14 bases between. The CDR3 DNA reads TGCGCCAGCAGCTTGGTGGCCAGGGCGCCTTATGGCTACACCTTC. Protein sequence: CASSLVARAPYGYTF.

This clone has just one count. For the CDR3, the DNA is TGTGCCAGTAGCGAAGGGACGGCATTCCTTAACTATGGCTACACCTTC. Translating gives CASSEGTAFLNYGYTF. The chain couples TRBV19 to TRBJ1-2; D possibly corresponds to TRBD1 (5 bases). Germline V gene lookup returns CDR1 LNHDA and CDR2 SQIVND (reference sequence). CDR3 length: 16 residues. The V and J ends lost 6 bases and 1 base respectively, with 18 bases between them.

The chain employs TRBV28 and TRBJ1-5; no clear D. Trimming took 2 bases from V and 5 from J, leaving 10 bases between them. Germline V gene sequence: CDR1 MDHEN, CDR2 SYDVKM. The CDR3 length is 14 residues. The CDR3 region has the DNA TGTGCCAGCAGTTTAGTTCAGAGGGATCAGCCCCAGCATTTT. Translating gives CASSLVQRDQPQHF.

This clone has a single count. CDR3 amino acids: CASSRGTRGEKLFF. The CDR3 region has the DNA TGTGCCAGTAGTAGGGGAACTAGGGGTGAAAAACTGTTTTTT. The rearrangement joins TRBV19 to TRBJ1-4, with D maybe TRBD1 (5 bases). Between the trimmed V and J ends, which lost 4 bases and 7 bases, there was a span of 13 bases. The CDR3 length is 14 residues. CDR1 is LNHDA and CDR2 is SQIVND in the germline V gene (reference sequence).

This clone was counted only a few times. The genes are TRBV6-5 and TRBJ1-6, with D perhaps TRBD1 (5 bases). The V and J ends lost 0 bases and 9 bases respectively, with 15 bases between them. Germline values: CDR1 MNHEY, CDR2 SVGAGI. This CDR3 contains 16 residues. CDR3 loop: CASSYSTVQGVSPLHF. The CDR3 nucleotides read TGTGCCAGCAGTTACTCGACTGTGCAGGGTGTTTCACCCCTCCACTTT.

A single count supports this clone. The chain employs TRBV11-3 and TRBJ1-2; the D is unclear. The ends were cut back, 2 bases at V and 6 bases at J, with 7 bases in the middle. CDR3 length: 12 residues. Germline CDR1 is SGHNT and CDR2 is YENEEA. CDR3 sequence: CASSLFGDGYTF. Written as DNA, the CDR3 is TGTGCCAGCAGCTTATTTGGGGATGGCTACACCTTC. The full variable domain, its missing parts supplied by reference TRBV11-3 and TRBJ1-2, is EAGVVQSPRYKIIEKKQPVAFWCNPISGHNTLYWYLQNLGQGPELLIRYENEEAVDDSQLPKDRFSAERLKGVDSTLKIQPAELGDSAVYLCASSLFGDGYTFGSGTRLTVV.

The rearrangement joins TRBV7-6 to TRBJ1-1; 8 bases are shared with TRBD1. This CDR3 has 15 residues. Germline loops: CDR1 SGHVS, CDR2 FNYEAQ. J was trimmed by 6 bases and V by 1 base; bases with no gene match: 7. The CDR3 sequence is CASSLGRTGSAEAFF. The CDR3 bases are TGTGCCAGCAGCTTAGGGAGGACAGGGTCAGCTGAAGCTTTCTTT.

The gene calls are TRBV2 and TRBJ1-4, with D unclear. CDR3 length: 12 residues. The germline V gene has CDR1 SNHLY and CDR2 FYNNEI. V lost 8 bases, J lost 6 bases, and 10 bases lay in between. CDR3 sequence: CASAEGYEKLFF. The CDR3 DNA reads TGTGCCAGCGCCGAGGGATATGAAAAACTGTTTTTT.

The chain combines TRBV12-2 with TRBJ1-3; the table's TRBD1 call for D was not verified on the DNA. TRBV12-2 is a recognized pseudogene. This CDR3 is built from 15 residues. The CDR3 loop is CASRLETSSGNTIYF. The CDR3 DNA is TGTGCAAGTCGCTTAGAGACAAGCTCTGGAAACACCATATATTTT.

The CDR3 reads CASSPQMGLGTEAFF. CDR3 DNA sequence: TGCGCCAGCAGCCCACAAATGGGTCTAGGGACTGAAGCTTTCTTT. This chain uses TRBV4-1 with TRBJ1-1; D is uncertain. Trimming took 4 bases from V and 5 from J, leaving 17 bases between them. Germline V lookup: CDR1 MGHRA, CDR2 YSYEKL. CDR3 size: 15 residues.

The gene calls are TRBV3-1 (or the pseudogene TRBV3-2) and TRBJ1-3; no reliable D call. The CDR3 totals 14 residues. Germline V lookup: CDR1 LGHDT, CDR2 YNNKEL (reference sequence). Trimming pared 2 bases from V and 0 bases from J, leaving 5 bases between. The CDR3 nucleotides are TGTGCCAGCAGCCAACTTATCTCTGGAAACACCATATATTTT. It codes for CASSQLISGNTIYF.

CDR3 region: CASRETGKGWGTEAFF. The CDR3 DNA is TGTGCCAGCAGGGAAACAGGGAAGGGATGGGGCACTGAAGCTTTCTTT. This chain uses TRBV27 with TRBJ1-1; possible D gene TRBD1, 6 bases. Per germline, CDR1 MNHEY and CDR2 SMNVEV (reference sequence). This CDR3 contains 16 residues. The V and J ends lost 6 bases and 4 bases respectively, with 21 bases between them.

The gene calls are TRBV5-1 and TRBJ2-7; TRBD1 matches at 7 bases. This CDR3 spans 15 amino acids. Germline-derived CDR1 and CDR2 are SGHRS and YFSETQ. Trimming cost V 0 bases and J 0 bases; bases outside gene matches: 3. The CDR3 is CASSLGGTDSYEQYF. CDR3 nucleotide sequence: TGCGCCAGCAGCTTGGGGGGGACAGACTCCTACGAGCAGTACTTC.

V and J are TRBV7-9 and TRBJ1-2; D perhaps matches TRBD1 (6 bases). V was shortened by 5 bases and J by 2 bases, with 9 bases between the two germline ends. Germline CDR1 is SEHNR and CDR2 is FQNEAQ (reference sequence). This CDR3 region has 13 residues. CDR3 sequence: CASSQQGNYGYTF. The CDR3, as DNA: TGTGCCAGCAGCCAACAGGGAAACTATGGCTACACCTTC.

The chain combines TRBV25-1 with TRBJ2-3, with a weak D call TRBD2 (6 bases). The CDR3 loop spans 13 amino acids. Germline V gene data show CDR1 as MGHDK and CDR2 as SYGVNS. V was cut by 6 bases and J by 1 base, with 8 bases left in between. CDR3 residues: CASRRDRTDTQYF. The DNA of the CDR3 is TGTGCCAGCAGGCGGGACCGCACAGATACGCAGTATTTT.

The J gene is TRBJ2-7, the V gene TRBV9; a weak D match, TRBD1 (5 bases). The CDR3 spans 13 residues. V lost 0 bases and J 4 bases, leaving 8 bases between the germline ends. The germline V gene has CDR1 SGDLS and CDR2 YYNGEE. The CDR3 coding sequence is TGTGCCAGCAGCGTAGAGGCAGGGTACGAGCAGTACTTC. Translating gives CASSVEAGYEQYF.

The V gene is TRBV11-1, the J gene TRBJ2-2; 7 bases are a match to TRBD1. There are 15 residues in the CDR3. Germline trimming cut 7 bases from V and 5 bases from J; bases unmatched to any gene: 10. Germline V gene lookup returns CDR1 SGHAT and CDR2 FQDESV (reference sequence). The DNA for the CDR3 is TGTGCCAGCAAGGGGAACAGGGGAGTAACCGGGGAGCTGTTTTTT. Translated, it gives CASKGNRGVTGELFF.

The J gene is TRBJ1-5, the V gene TRBV12-3 or TRBV12-4; a weak D match, TRBD1 (5 bases). V was cut by 4 bases and J by 5 bases, with 9 bases left in between. The CDR3 runs 13 residues. The CDR3 nucleotides are TGTGCCAGCAGTTCTGGGGGTGATCAGCCCCAGCATTTT. This codes for CASSSGGDQPQHF.

This sequence joins TRBV7-3 and TRBJ2-5, with 11 nucleotides matching TRBD1. The CDR3 is 16 amino acids. The germline V gene has CDR1 SGHTA and CDR2 FQGTGA. V trimming: 5 bases; J trimming: 4 bases; junction bases outside the gene matches: 9. The CDR3 reads CASSPSGTGGGETQYF. The CDR3 nucleotides are TGTGCCAGCAGCCCCTCCGGGACAGGGGGAGGAGAGACCCAGTACTTC.

This clone was detected only a few times. The rearrangement links TRBV28 to TRBJ1-5; D gene ambiguous. Germline CDR1 is MDHEN and CDR2 is SYDVKM. This CDR3 region has 16 residues. Deletions cut 3 bases from V and 0 bases from J, with 12 bases between. CDR3 in amino acids: CASSLRRIVSNQPQHF. In nucleotides, the CDR3 is TGTGCCAGCAGTTTGCGCAGGATCGTTAGCAATCAGCCCCAGCATTTT.

The CDR3 protein is CASSQTDRKYTEAFF. Here the CDR3 DNA reads TGTGCCAGCAGCCAGACGGACAGAAAATACACTGAAGCTTTCTTT. The rearrangement uses TRBV3-1 (or the pseudogene TRBV3-2) and TRBJ1-1; tentatively, D is TRBD1 (6 bases). Trimming cost V 3 bases and J 3 bases, with 14 bases left between them. Germline V gene sequence: CDR1 LGHDT, CDR2 YNNKEL (reference sequence). The CDR3 has 15 amino acids.

The chain recombines TRBV28 with TRBJ2-7, with 8 positions matching TRBD1. CDR1 MDHEN and CDR2 SYDVKM come from the germline V gene. V shed 2 bases, J shed 3 bases, and the junction held 0 bases outside the gene matches. This CDR3 region has 13 residues. CDR3 DNA sequence: TGTGCCAGCAGTTTAGACAGGGGCTACGAGCAGTACTTC. Its protein is CASSLDRGYEQYF.

The chain carries TRBV6-5 and TRBJ1-2; D is unresolved. Germline V CDR1 and CDR2: MNHEY, SVGAGI. Trimming stripped 10 bases from V and 5 bases from J, with 23 bases between. The CDR3 consists of 15 residues. This CDR3 reads CAIIKRLSDPYGYTF. The DNA of the CDR3 is TGTGCCATCATTAAACGGCTCTCGGATCCATATGGCTACACCTTC.

This clone was seen a handful of times. The chain recombines TRBV4-2 with TRBJ1-1; D is perhaps TRBD1 (5 bases). Germline lookup yields CDR1 LGHNA and CDR2 YNFKEQ. V lost 1 base and J lost 5, with 14 bases in between. The length of the CDR3 is 15 residues. The CDR3 DNA reads as TGTGCCAGCAGCCAAGTCCCGTGGGGGGAGACTGAAGCTTTCTTT. As protein: CASSQVPWGETEAFF.

The V gene is TRBV4-1, the J gene TRBJ2-7; D gene ambiguous. There are 18 residues in the CDR3. V lost 3 bases and J 0 bases, leaving 21 bases between the germline ends. Germline V CDR1 and CDR2: MGHRA, YSYEKL. This chain's CDR3 is CASSHYTAKLIPSYEQYF. For the CDR3, the DNA is TGCGCCAGCAGCCATTACACCGCAAAATTGATACCCTCCTACGAGCAGTACTTC.